The 28 T cell receptor beta chains below were found in one sample sequenced in a study of T cells in Graves' hyperthyroidism and ophthalmopathy. RNA transcripts served as the template for amplifying TCR beta CDR3 regions. HTBI primers were employed in a first-round RT-PCR of the TCR CDR3. MiXCR, run by TCRdb on the multiplex PCR reads, gives a single entry per CDR3 protein. The sample records some 690,000 distinct CDR3 sequences, roughly 17% being singletons. Sequencing was done on a sample of blood. The origin of the receptors is a man in his fifties with Graves' hyperthyroidism.

J is TRBJ2-7 and V is TRBV9, with 8 bases lining up with TRBD2. Germline trimming cut 3 bases from V and 3 bases from J; bases unmatched to any gene: 8. The CDR3 loop spans 15 amino acids. Germline CDR1 reads SGDLS; CDR2 reads YYNGEE. CDR3 nucleotides: TGTGCCAGCAGCGAGGGGGTAGCGGGATTCTACGAGCAGTACTTC. Encoded protein: CASSEGVAGFYEQYF.

This clonotype was counted many times. V is TRBV28 and J is TRBJ2-7; 8 nucleotides agree with TRBD2. V lost 8 bases, J lost 2 bases, and 8 bases stayed unmatched. Germline CDR1 MDHEN, CDR2 SYDVKM. The CDR3 spans 14 residues. The CDR3, as DNA: TGTGCCAGCCGGAGGAGCGGGAGACCCTACGAGCAGTACTTC. Its protein is CASRRSGRPYEQYF.

To note about this clonotype: At one end the junction does not follow the germline gene, possibly because of a read error. The chain carries TRBV6-5 and TRBJ1-4; D gene uncertain. This CDR3 has 14 amino acids. Germline-derived CDR1 and CDR2 are MNHEY and SVGAGI. CDR3 coding DNA: TGTGCCAGCAGTTGGACGGCAACTAATGAAGAACTGTTTTTT. Amino acid sequence: CASSWTATNEELFF.

This clonotype was recorded at least ten times. The chain combines TRBV9 with TRBJ2-7, with no clear D. The CDR3 length is 13 residues. With 2 bases removed from V and 1 base from J, the gap between germline ends came to 7 bases. Germline V gives CDR1 SGDLS, CDR2 YYNGEE. Written as DNA, the CDR3 is TGTGCCAGCAGCGTTGAAGGGTCCTACGAGCAGTACTTC. Its protein product is CASSVEGSYEQYF. Looking up the rest from reference TRBV9 and TRBJ2-7 gives the full variable domain: DSGVTQTPKHLITATGQRVTLRCSPRSGDLSVYWYQQSLDQGLQFLIQYYNGEERAKGNILERFSAQQFPDLHSELNLSSLELGDSALYFCASSVEGSYEQYFGPGTRLTVT.

This clonotype showed up many times. The V and J genes are TRBV12-3 or TRBV12-4 and TRBJ2-5; possibly TRBD1 for D (6 bases). This CDR3 region has 13 residues. The V gene lost 3 bases and the J gene lost 3 bases, with 8 bases spanning the gap. The CDR3 spells CASSFRGKETQYF. The CDR3 DNA reads as TGTGCCAGCAGTTTCAGGGGTAAAGAGACCCAGTACTTC.

There are many counts of this clonotype. The chain carries TRBV4-1 and TRBJ2-1, with TRBD2 identical over 9 bases. The J segment lost 8 bases and the V segment lost 3 bases, leaving 17 bases of the junction unmatched. The CDR3 extends over 18 amino acids. Germline V CDR1 and CDR2: MGHRA, YSYEKL. The CDR3 is CASSQGQIGSGSFHEQFF. DNA of the CDR3: TGCGCCAGCAGCCAGGGCCAAATTGGTAGCGGGAGCTTCCATGAGCAGTTCTTC.

V usage is TRBV19 and J usage is TRBJ1-4; D may be TRBD1 (5 bases). V shed 9 bases and J shed 5 bases, with 16 bases lying between them. The germline gives CDR1 LNHDA, CDR2 SQIVND (reference sequence). CDR3 length: 14 residues. The CDR3 sequence: CASTFWEGNEKLFF. DNA of the CDR3: TGTGCCAGCACTTTTTGGGAGGGGAATGAAAAACTGTTTTTT.

This clonotype was seen ten or more times. The chain couples TRBV7-2 to TRBJ1-2, with 7 bases matching TRBD1. The ends lost 1 base at V and 6 bases at J; junction bases unmatched: 14. Germline CDR1 reads SGHTA; CDR2 reads FQGNSA. The CDR3 covers 17 residues. The CDR3 sequence is CASSLGLGGWQGDGYTF. In DNA form, the CDR3 reads TGTGCCAGCAGCTTAGGACTCGGTGGTTGGCAGGGGGATGGCTACACCTTC. Looking up the rest from reference TRBV7-2 and TRBJ1-2 gives the full variable domain: GAGVSQSPSNKVTEKGKDVELRCDPISGHTALYWYRQSLGQGLEFLIYFQGNSAPDKSGLPSDRFSAERTGGSVSTLTIQRTQQEDSAVYLCASSLGLGGWQGDGYTFGSGTRLTVV.

The chain joins TRBV10-3 to TRBJ1-1; D gene ambiguous. This CDR3 is 14 amino acids long. Germline CDR1 is ENHRY and CDR2 is SYGVKD. Trimming removed 5 bases from V and 0 bases from J, with 10 bases in between. Written as DNA, the CDR3 is TGTGCCATCAGTTACTCCAGACTGAACACTGAAGCTTTCTTT. Translation: CAISYSRLNTEAFF.

Many counts were recorded for this clonotype. This chain uses TRBV24-1 with TRBJ2-7, with D perhaps being TRBD1 or TRBD2 (6 bases each). The CDR3 consists of 16 residues. Germline V gene lookup returns CDR1 KGHDR and CDR2 SFDVKD. Trimming left V 2 bases short and J 3 bases short, with 16 bases between. The CDR3, as DNA: TGTGCCACCAGTGATTCCGGTGGAGGGGGATTCTACGAGCAGTACTTC. It specifies CATSDSGGGGFYEQYF.

This chain uses TRBV13 with TRBJ1-4; no firm D call. Between the trimmed V and J ends, which lost 0 bases and 0 bases, there was a span of 5 bases. The germline V gene has CDR1 PRHDT and CDR2 FYEKMQ (reference sequence). This CDR3 is built from 15 residues. The CDR3 DNA reads as TGTGCCAGCAGCTTAGGGACACCAACTAATGAAAAACTGTTTTTT. This encodes CASSLGTPTNEKLFF.

The rearrangement uses TRBV18 and TRBJ2-5; no clear D. The CDR3 sequence is 13 residues long. Germline loops: CDR1 KGHSH, CDR2 LQKENI. V lost 7 bases, J lost 5 bases, and 14 bases lay in between. CDR3 bases: TGTGCCAGCTTACAAACAGAAGTGGAGACCCAGTACTTC. Encoded protein: CASLQTEVETQYF.

This clonotype was picked up many times. The chain recombines TRBV5-1 with TRBJ2-1; 9 positions agree with TRBD1. Germline values: CDR1 SGHRS, CDR2 YFSETQ. The CDR3 sequence is 16 residues long. With 4 bases clipped from V and 9 bases from J, the junction kept 14 bases outside the gene matches. The chain's CDR3 is CASSLLPGQGSVEQFF. CDR3 DNA: TGCGCCAGCAGCCTCCTCCCGGGACAGGGATCCGTTGAGCAGTTCTTC.

This clonotype has a count of ten or more. The V and J genes are TRBV12-3 or TRBV12-4 and TRBJ1-4; TRBD1 matches at 8 bases. CDR3 length equals 15 residues. The J segment lost 8 bases and the V segment lost 7 bases, leaving 12 bases of the junction unmatched. CDR3 nucleotide sequence: TGTGCCAGCACCCATACCGACAGGGGAGGGGAAAAACTGTTTTTT. This translates into CASTHTDRGGEKLFF.

This clonotype appeared many times. This chain uses TRBV28 with TRBJ1-2; D perhaps matches TRBD1 (5 bases). Trimming took off 3 bases at V and 8 bases at J, with 19 bases between the two ends. The CDR3 sequence is 15 residues long. CDR1 MDHEN and CDR2 SYDVKM come from the germline V gene. The DNA for the CDR3 is TGTGCCAGCAGTTTGATCGGTGGGGGTTCAGGCGGCTACACCTTC. Its protein product is CASSLIGGGSGGYTF.

This clonotype came up many times. The chain employs TRBV10-2 and TRBJ2-5; 9 positions match TRBD1. This CDR3 is 13 amino acids long. Germline CDR1 and CDR2: WSHSY and SAAADI. J gave up 4 bases and V 3 bases, and 0 bases lay outside the gene matches. The DNA of the CDR3 is TGCGCCAGCAGTGAACAGGGGGCAGAGACCCAGTACTTC. It codes for CASSEQGAETQYF.

This clonotype was counted many times. The V gene is TRBV2, the J gene TRBJ1-6; D ambiguous. The CDR3 covers 13 residues. The germline CDR1 and CDR2 sequences are SNHLY and FYNNEI. Deletions cut 4 bases from V and 10 bases from J, with 11 bases between. The CDR3 bases are TGTGCCAGCAGTGTTCAAGGGAACTCACCCCTCCACTTT. Translating gives CASSVQGNSPLHF. Drawing the rest from reference TRBV2 and TRBJ1-6, the complete variable domain is EPEVTQTPSHQVTQMGQEVILRCVPISNHLYFYWYRQILGQKVEFLVSFYNNEISEKSEIFDDQFSVERPDGSNFTLKIRSTKLEDSAMYFCASSVQGNSPLHFGNGTRLTVT.

A few counts support this clonotype. The limits of the CDR3 on the DNA are not certain, so only TCRdb's listed CDR3 is given. The J gene is TRBJ1-2, the V gene TRBV7-2; the table's D call of TRBD1 was not tested on the DNA. The CDR3 length equals 13 residues, ends included. Germline V CDR1 and CDR2: SGHTA, FQGNSA. This chain's CDR3 is CASSLVGQGAHTF.

This clonotype was recorded at least ten times. The V gene is TRBV5-6, the J gene TRBJ2-2, with no clear D. The CDR3 is 12 residues long. The germline CDR1 and CDR2 sequences are SGHDT and YYEEEE. The germline V and J ends were trimmed by 1 base and 6 bases, with 4 bases remaining between them. The CDR3 bases are TGTGCCAGCAGCTTGTGGTCCGGGGAGCTGTTTTTT. This encodes CASSLWSGELFF.

The chain combines TRBV5-1 with TRBJ2-6; D gene unclear. The CDR3 extends over 15 amino acids. V was cut by 2 bases and J by 0 bases, with 6 bases left in between. Germline lookup yields CDR1 SGHRS and CDR2 YFSETQ. CDR3 sequence (DNA): TGCGCCAGCAGCTTTCAGTCCTCTGGGGCCAACGTCCTGACTTTC. Its protein is CASSFQSSGANVLTF.

This chain uses TRBV20-1 with TRBJ2-1; D ambiguous. V was shortened by 5 bases and J by 9 bases, with 11 bases between the two germline ends. The CDR3 is made up of 11 amino acids. Germline CDR1 DFQATT, CDR2 SNEGSKA (reference sequence). CDR3 bases: TGCAGTGCTCGAGTACAGCGTGAGCAGTTCTTC. Translating it yields CSARVQREQFF.

Ten or more counts support this clonotype. The rearrangement links TRBV7-9 to TRBJ1-6; D gene unclear. Per germline, CDR1 SEHNR and CDR2 FQNEAQ (reference sequence). The V end was cut by 5 bases, the J end by 7 bases, with 12 bases between. The CDR3 runs 14 residues. The CDR3 region is CASSRDTVNSPLHF. DNA for the CDR3: TGTGCCAGCAGCCGGGATACCGTCAATTCACCCCTCCACTTT.

The chain couples TRBV10-1 to TRBJ1-2; TRBD1 agrees at 8 bases. Per the germline V gene, CDR1 is WNHNN and CDR2 is SYGVQD (reference sequence). The V and J ends lost 5 bases and 6 bases, in that order; junction bases with no gene match: 2. The CDR3 runs to 12 residues. CDR3 residues: CASSRTGHGYTF. In DNA, the CDR3 is TGCGCCAGCAGTCGGACAGGGCATGGCTACACCTTC.

The rearrangement joins TRBV6-1 to TRBJ1-4; no definite D call. V was shortened by 5 bases and J by 5 bases, with 12 bases between the two germline ends. The germline CDR1 and CDR2 sequences are MNHNS and SASEGT. The CDR3 consists of 14 residues. CDR3 amino acids: CASSMTRRNEKLFF. The CDR3 DNA reads TGTGCCAGCAGTATGACACGGAGAAATGAAAAACTGTTTTTT.

This clonotype appeared many times. The DNA of the CDR3 is TGCAGTGCTGTAGACAGGGGAGACTATGGCTACACCTTC. Encoded protein: CSAVDRGDYGYTF. The chain recombines TRBV20-1 with TRBJ1-2, with TRBD1 matching over 8 bases. With V trimmed by 5 bases and J by 3 bases, 5 bases remained unmatched. Germline V gene lookup returns CDR1 DFQATT and CDR2 SNEGSKA (reference sequence). The CDR3 consists of 13 residues.

This clonotype was detected a few times. V gene TRBV10-3 combines with J gene TRBJ1-1, with TRBD1 matching over 8 bases. The germline V gene has CDR1 ENHRY and CDR2 SYGVKD. With V trimmed by 3 bases and J by 4 bases, 10 bases remained unmatched. The CDR3 has 16 amino acids. The CDR3 loop is CAISDSRTGRITEAFF. The CDR3 bases are TGTGCCATCAGTGATTCCCGGACAGGGCGGATCACTGAAGCTTTCTTT.

This clonotype has a handful of counts. V is TRBV29-1 and J is TRBJ2-1; the D is unclear. V lost 3 bases to trimming and J lost 9 bases, with 15 bases between them. CDR3 length: 13 amino acids. CDR1 is SQVTM, CDR2 ANQGSEA, per germline. The CDR3 DNA follows: TGCAGCGTTGAGGTTACGACCTACGGTGAGCAGTTCTTC. Translated: CSVEVTTYGEQFF.

This clonotype was detected a few times. The chain uses TRBV7-9 and TRBJ2-1; D is uncertain. This CDR3 contains 14 residues. The V gene's germline CDR1 is SEHNR and CDR2 FQNEAQ (reference sequence). V gave up 5 bases and J gave up 6 bases, with 14 bases separating them. CDR3 amino acids: CASSPPHGSNEQFF. CDR3 nucleotide sequence: TGTGCCAGCAGCCCCCCACACGGTTCCAATGAGCAGTTCTTC.